What follows are 16 T cell receptor beta chains derived from one specimen sequenced in a study of blood T cell repertoires in COVID-19. The repertoire was sequenced with immunoSEQ multiplex PCR; TCRdb's copy has only in-frame clones and lacks some. Of fewer than 650,000 clones listed, roughly nine tenths were seen once; the top ten hold around 8%. Input material: peripheral blood. These receptors were taken from a woman aged 45-59 years with COVID-19, enrolled during active disease.

The chain carries TRBV3-1 (or the pseudogene TRBV3-2) and TRBJ1-2; no clear D. The CDR3 extends over 14 amino acids. V was cut by 1 base and J by 4 bases, with 10 bases left in between. Germline V gives CDR1 LGHDT, CDR2 YNNKEL (reference sequence). The CDR3 DNA follows: TGTGCCAGCAGCCAAGTCTACAGTCCCTATGGCTACACCTTC. Amino acids: CASSQVYSPYGYTF.

This chain joins TRBV7-9 and TRBJ2-5; 15 bases align to TRBD2. Germline assignment: CDR1 SEHNR and CDR2 FQNEAQ (reference sequence). V lost 6 bases, J lost 4 bases, and 3 bases stayed unmatched. This CDR3 comprises 15 residues. This CDR3 is CASRKGLAGGETQYF. The CDR3 nucleotides are TGTGCCAGCAGGAAGGGACTAGCGGGGGGAGAGACCCAGTACTTC.

V and J are TRBV30 and TRBJ1-6, with a tentative D call TRBD1 (5 bases). The germline gives CDR1 GTSNPN, CDR2 SVGIG (reference sequence). V shed 2 bases and J shed 6 bases, with 14 bases lying between them. There are 15 residues in the CDR3. The CDR3 DNA reads as TGTGCCTGGAGTCCTGACAGAGAGACTAATTCACCCCTCCACTTT. Amino acids: CAWSPDRETNSPLHF.

CDR3 sequence reads: CATRLLWGQGVNTEAFF. For the CDR3, the DNA is TGTGCCACCAGGCTTCTATGGGGGCAGGGAGTGAACACTGAAGCTTTCTTT. The rearrangement joins TRBV15 to TRBJ1-1; weak D call: TRBD1 (6 bases). V lost 6 bases and J lost 0, with 20 bases in between. The CDR3 contains 17 residues. From germline, CDR1 is LNHNV and CDR2 YYDKDF (reference sequence).

The chain couples TRBV5-1 to TRBJ2-1, with 8 positions matching TRBD1. V lost 0 bases, J lost 7 bases, and 12 bases stayed unmatched. The CDR3 loop spans 17 amino acids. Germline V gene sequence: CDR1 SGHRS, CDR2 YFSETQ. The CDR3 DNA follows: TGCGCCAGCAGCTTGGCTGGGGACAGGAGGGTGTTAAATGAGCAGTTCTTC. Translating it yields CASSLAGDRRVLNEQFF.

This clone was counted only a few times. The V gene is TRBV12-5, the J gene TRBJ1-2; D gene unclear. V was clipped by 8 bases and J by 8 bases, with 18 bases between them. There are 13 residues in the CDR3. The germline V gene encodes CDR1 LGHNT and CDR2 FRNRAP. The CDR3 nucleotides read TGTGCTAGTACGCCCCCAGGTTCGGGAGGCTACACCTTC. Translating gives CASTPPGSGGYTF.

The chain has TRBV29-1 and TRBJ2-7, with a tentative D call TRBD2 (5 bases). Germline assignment: CDR1 SQVTM and CDR2 ANQGSEA. This CDR3 has 14 residues. V lost 5 bases to trimming and J lost 2 bases, with 16 bases between them. CDR3 amino acids: CSVLSGKGTYEQYF. The CDR3 DNA follows: TGCAGCGTTTTGTCGGGAAAGGGAACCTACGAGCAGTACTTC.

V usage is TRBV19 and J usage is TRBJ1-5, with TRBD1 identical over 7 bases. The junction had 7 bases not matched to a gene; V was cut back by 9 bases and J by 2 bases. Looked up from germline, CDR1 is LNHDA and CDR2 is SQIVND (reference sequence). CDR3 length: 14 amino acids. CDR3 DNA sequence: TGTGCCAGCGATCAGGGGGGAGGCAATCAGCCCCAGCATTTT. It yields the protein CASDQGGGNQPQHF. The full variable domain, its missing parts supplied by reference TRBV19 and TRBJ1-5, is DGGITQSPKYLFRKEGQNVTLSCEQNLNHDAMYWYRQDPGQGLRLIYYSQIVNDFQKGDIAEGYSVSREKKESFPLTVTSAQKNPTAFYLCASDQGGGNQPQHFGDGTRLSIL.

The CDR3 reads CASSVLTGVNTEAFF. For the CDR3, the DNA is TGTGCCAGTAGTGTTCTGACAGGGGTAAACACTGAAGCTTTCTTT. This chain uses TRBV19 with TRBJ1-1; 8 bases fit TRBD1. The trim removed 5 bases at V and 2 bases at J, leaving 7 bases unmatched. From germline, CDR1 is LNHDA and CDR2 SQIVND (reference sequence). The CDR3 runs 15 residues.

V is TRBV19 and J is TRBJ2-1; 13 bases map to TRBD2. This CDR3 has 15 amino acids. The germline V gene has CDR1 LNHDA and CDR2 SQIVND (reference sequence). Trimming at V came to 5 bases and at J to 5 bases, leaving 3 bases not matched to a gene. CDR3: CASSLTSGGHNEQFF. The CDR3 DNA reads TGTGCCAGTAGTCTGACTAGCGGGGGGCACAATGAGCAGTTCTTC.

The rearrangement links TRBV5-1 to TRBJ1-6; D is ambiguous. This CDR3 has 15 amino acids. V was pared by 8 bases and J by 5 bases, with 17 bases between. Germline assignment: CDR1 SGHRS and CDR2 YFSETQ. The CDR3 is CASKARALDNSPLHF. For the CDR3, the DNA is TGCGCCAGTAAAGCGAGGGCGCTAGATAATTCACCCCTCCACTTT. The full variable domain, its missing parts supplied by reference TRBV5-1 and TRBJ1-6, is KAGVTQTPRYLIKTRGQQVTLSCSPISGHRSVSWYQQTPGQGLQFLFEYFSETQRNKGNFPGRFSGRQFSNSRSEMNVSTLELGDSALYLCASKARALDNSPLHFGNGTRLTVT.

This chain links TRBV4-1 with TRBJ2-7, with TRBD2 identical over 9 bases. Germline loops: CDR1 MGHRA, CDR2 YSYEKL. CDR3 length: 20 residues. V lost 0 bases and J lost 1; bases outside the gene matches: 16. CDR3 protein: CASSQDDGPTSGSRSYEQYF. In nucleotides, the CDR3 is TGCGCCAGCAGCCAAGATGATGGTCCGACTAGCGGAAGTCGGTCCTACGAGCAGTACTTC.

The chain is built from TRBV10-3 and TRBJ2-3; TRBD1 agrees at 7 bases. The CDR3 contains 11 residues. V dropped 11 bases and J dropped 6; count of bases not matched to a gene: 5. The germline V gene encodes CDR1 ENHRY and CDR2 SYGVKD. In nucleotides, the CDR3 is TGTGCCTCTCTCAGGGGGGATACGCAGTATTTT. It yields the protein CASLRGDTQYF.

V and J are TRBV5-1 and TRBJ1-5; the match to TRBD1 covers 7 bases. CDR1 SGHRS and CDR2 YFSETQ come from the germline V gene. After removal of 0 bases from V and 3 bases from J, the junction contained 6 bases not matched to a gene. The CDR3 consists of 16 residues. The CDR3 loop reads CASSLGIGGDNQPQHF. The CDR3 DNA is TGCGCCAGCAGCTTGGGGATAGGGGGCGACAATCAGCCCCAGCATTTT.

The chain joins TRBV2 to TRBJ1-1; D is perhaps TRBD1 (5 bases). V lost 2 bases, J lost 0 bases, and 7 bases lay in between. Germline values: CDR1 SNHLY, CDR2 FYNNEI. There are 14 residues in the CDR3. The CDR3 region is CASSERQLNTEAFF. The DNA for the CDR3 is TGTGCCAGCAGTGAACGACAGTTGAACACTGAAGCTTTCTTT.

This clone has just a few counts. The V gene is TRBV19, the J gene TRBJ1-3; unclear D gene. The CDR3 is 15 amino acids. The V gene lost 3 bases and the J gene lost 0 bases, with 9 bases spanning the gap. Germline-derived CDR1 and CDR2 are LNHDA and SQIVND (reference sequence). CDR3 sequence (DNA): TGTGCCAGTAGTATGGTCCAGGCCTCTGGAAACACCATATATTTT. Translated: CASSMVQASGNTIYF. Drawing the rest from reference TRBV19 and TRBJ1-3, the complete variable domain is DGGITQSPKYLFRKEGQNVTLSCEQNLNHDAMYWYRQDPGQGLRLIYYSQIVNDFQKGDIAEGYSVSREKKESFPLTVTSAQKNPTAFYLCASSMVQASGNTIYFGEGSWLTVV.